One and the same sample provided the 17 T cell receptor beta chains below, sequenced in a study of blood T cell repertoires in COVID-19. Clones were read by immunoSEQ multiplex PCR, and TCRdb kept only the in-frame ones, dropping some. The sample includes hundreds of thousands of clones, approximately 80% seen only once; the top ten take about 9.5%. Sequencing used peripheral blood. These receptors were obtained from a woman of 80 years or more with acute or convalescent COVID-19.

This clone was counted only a few times. This chain uses TRBV5-6 with TRBJ2-7; 8 bases fit TRBD2. The CDR3 has 17 amino acids. Germline loops: CDR1 SGHDT, CDR2 YYEEEE. The trim removed 3 bases at V and 6 bases at J, leaving 17 bases unmatched. This CDR3 reads CASSYYRRGGSKSEQYF. CDR3 DNA: TGTGCCAGCAGCTACTATAGACGCGGGGGGTCGAAAAGCGAGCAGTACTTC.

The chain couples TRBV28 to TRBJ2-2, with a possible D match to TRBD1 (6 bases). Germline loops: CDR1 MDHEN, CDR2 SYDVKM. This CDR3 spans 15 amino acids. V dropped 3 bases and J dropped 2 bases, with 10 bases sitting between them. The CDR3 DNA is TGTGCCAGCAGTTTGGACAGTTCTAACACCGGGGAGCTGTTTTTT. This codes for CASSLDSSNTGELFF.

The chain couples TRBV7-9 to TRBJ1-1; TRBD1 matches at 7 bases. The CDR3 extends over 13 amino acids. Per germline, CDR1 SEHNR and CDR2 FQNEAQ (reference sequence). Trimming cost V 5 bases and J 4 bases; bases outside gene matches: 4. CDR3 amino acids: CASSERQGTEAFF. The CDR3 DNA is TGTGCCAGCAGCGAGCGACAGGGCACTGAAGCTTTCTTT.

The chain employs TRBV7-2 and TRBJ2-1; the match to TRBD1 covers 10 bases. Losses at the gene ends were 5 bases for V and 8 bases for J; bases not matched to a gene: 3. This CDR3 is 13 amino acids long. The germline gives CDR1 SGHTA, CDR2 FQGNSA. The CDR3 reads CASSRTGGYEQFF. The CDR3 DNA reads as TGTGCCAGCAGCCGGACAGGGGGATATGAGCAGTTCTTC.

This sequence joins TRBV19 and TRBJ1-6, with TRBD1 matching 7 bases. This CDR3 comprises 15 residues. Germline CDR1 and CDR2: LNHDA and SQIVND (reference sequence). V shed 5 bases, J shed 4 bases, and the junction held 5 bases outside the gene matches. The CDR3 protein is CASSSRTGYNSPLHF. The CDR3 DNA sequence: TGTGCCAGTAGTTCACGGACAGGTTATAATTCACCCCTCCACTTT.

This clone was counted a single time. This chain connects TRBV7-2 to TRBJ1-5, with D perhaps matching TRBD1 (5 bases). This CDR3 comprises 15 residues. Trimming removed 1 base at V and 4 bases at J, with 11 bases between. CDR1 SGHTA and CDR2 FQGNSA come from the germline V gene. CDR3 sequence (DNA): TGTGCCAGCAGCTTAGAATGGACAAGGAATCAGCCCCAGCATTTT. Residues: CASSLEWTRNQPQHF.

The rearrangement links TRBV28 to TRBJ2-7; TRBD1 might be the D (6 bases). There are 15 residues in the CDR3. V shed 4 bases and J shed 1 base, with 14 bases lying between them. CDR1 and CDR2 from the germline V gene are MDHEN and SYDVKM. This CDR3 is CASSSLDRGSYEQYF. The CDR3 coding sequence is TGTGCCAGCAGTTCCTTGGACAGAGGATCCTACGAGCAGTACTTC.

The chain links TRBV5-1 to TRBJ1-3, with a tentative D call TRBD1 (6 bases). The CDR3 covers 15 residues. With 3 bases removed from V and 0 bases from J, the gap between germline ends came to 10 bases. In germline, CDR1 is SGHRS, CDR2 YFSETQ. The CDR3 reads CASSSGQPSGNTIYF. DNA for the CDR3: TGCGCCAGCAGCTCCGGACAGCCCTCTGGAAACACCATATATTTT.

The chain links TRBV19 to TRBJ2-7; 12 nucleotides agree with TRBD2. V dropped 6 bases and J dropped 4; count of bases not matched to a gene: 7. This CDR3 is 15 amino acids long. CDR1 and CDR2 from the germline V gene are LNHDA and SQIVND (reference sequence). CDR3: CASSRGLAGRYEQYF. The CDR3 DNA follows: TGTGCCAGTAGCCGAGGACTAGCGGGGAGGTACGAGCAGTACTTC.

The rearrangement joins TRBV5-6 to TRBJ1-5; a possible D gene is TRBD1 (6 bases). V was shortened by 4 bases and J by 0 bases, with 11 bases between the two germline ends. This CDR3 contains 15 residues. CDR1 is SGHDT and CDR2 is YYEEEE in the germline V gene. CDR3 bases: TGTGCCAGCAGCCTCGGACAGATTAGCAATCAGCCCCAGCATTTT. This gives the protein CASSLGQISNQPQHF.

The genes are TRBV10-3 and TRBJ1-4, with TRBD1 identical over 10 bases. This CDR3 spans 13 amino acids. Germline V gene lookup returns CDR1 ENHRY and CDR2 SYGVKD. The trim removed 10 bases at V and 6 bases at J, leaving 5 bases unmatched. The CDR3 reads CATRGTGDEKLFF. The CDR3 bases are TGTGCCACCAGGGGGACAGGGGATGAAAAACTGTTTTTT.

In DNA, the CDR3 is TGTGCCAGCAGTTACTCCCAGGGGCGAGGAGATACGCAGTATTTT. It codes for CASSYSQGRGDTQYF. This sequence joins TRBV6-5 and TRBJ2-3; tentatively, D is TRBD1 (6 bases). The CDR3 extends over 15 amino acids. Trimming took 0 bases from V and 5 from J, leaving 12 bases between them. CDR1 is MNHEY, CDR2 SVGAGI, per germline.

The genes are TRBV3-1 (or the pseudogene TRBV3-2) and TRBJ2-5, with TRBD2 matching over 11 bases. Germline V gene sequence: CDR1 LGHDT, CDR2 YNNKEL (reference sequence). The CDR3 has 14 residues. J lost 4 bases, V lost 6 bases, and 4 bases had no gene match. The CDR3 bases are TGTGCCAGCAGACTAGCGGGGGCGGGAGAGACCCAGTACTTC. It translates to CASRLAGAGETQYF.

The chain combines TRBV10-3 with TRBJ1-2; TRBD1 might be the D (6 bases). Germline CDR1 is ENHRY and CDR2 is SYGVKD. V was shortened by 9 bases and J by 6 bases, with 17 bases between the two germline ends. The CDR3 totals 13 residues. The CDR3: CAIRHREENGYTF. The CDR3, as DNA: TGTGCCATAAGACACAGGGAAGAGAATGGCTACACCTTC.

This chain connects TRBV28 to TRBJ2-3, with 14 bases lining up with TRBD2. V shed 7 bases and J 0 bases; nucleotides not matched to a gene: 18. This CDR3 has 21 residues. From germline, CDR1 is MDHEN and CDR2 SYDVKM. CDR3 amino acids: CASKVPPGGLAGGLSTDTQYF. CDR3 DNA sequence: TGTGCCAGCAAAGTCCCCCCTGGAGGACTAGCGGGGGGACTCAGCACAGATACGCAGTATTTT.

The chain employs TRBV3-1 (or the pseudogene TRBV3-2) and TRBJ2-1; D is possibly TRBD2 (6 bases). V was shortened by 3 bases and J by 7 bases, with 19 bases between the two germline ends. CDR3 size: 16 residues. Germline CDR1 reads LGHDT; CDR2 reads YNNKEL (reference sequence). DNA of the CDR3: TGTGCCAGCAGCCAGGAGGGCCTGGGACGGCGAAATGAGCAGTTCTTC. Translating it yields CASSQEGLGRRNEQFF.

The V and J genes are TRBV28 and TRBJ1-4; D is uncertain. CDR3 length: 11 amino acids. V gave up 8 bases and J gave up 4 bases, with 5 bases separating them. Germline CDR1 MDHEN, CDR2 SYDVKM. The CDR3 protein is CASGSNEKLFF. CDR3 DNA: TGTGCCAGCGGCAGTAATGAAAAACTGTTTTTT.